The clone carrying this TCR beta chain was recorded only once. This sample stems from a study of blood T cell repertoires in COVID-19. Study-wide context: The origin of the acute and convalescent COVID-19 samples was the United States, Italy and Spain. In each case, the material was cDNA or gDNA derived from T cells, B-cell-depleted T cells, or PBMCs.

This CDR3 is 15 amino acids long. Looked up from germline, CDR1 is SEHNR and CDR2 is FQNEAQ (reference sequence). Deletions cut 3 bases from V and 0 bases from J, with 9 bases between. Original processing notes: Using reference gene primer amplification, nucleated cell counts were estimated. Profiled with immunoSEQ multiplex PCR; TCRdb holds only in-frame clones, not every one. That table gives V, J and clone size, and the DNA gave D and trimming. The sample shows fewer than 200,000 clones, about 82% of them seen only once. The material sequenced was peripheral blood. The J gene is TRBJ1-3, the V gene TRBV7-9; TRBD1 might be the D (5 bases). This receptor was identified in a woman of 80 years or more with COVID-19, enrolled during active disease. The chain's CDR3 is CASSLDMHSGNTIYF. CDR3 coding DNA: TGTGCCAGCAGCTTGGACATGCACTCTGGAAACACCATATATTTT.